The sequence of this T cell receptor beta chain was determined in a study of cytomegalovirus exposure and HLA in healthy donors. About the research overall: Some 85 million unique TCRs from HLA-typed donors were held in an early data release.

Study-wide results and caveats: An Asian-associated ancestry cluster reportedly showed fewer N-insertions than the approximately 700-donor mean in a later analysis. Donor immune exposure was known only as CMV serostatus.

Remarks on this clone: Its antigen remains unknown.

A multiplex PCR was run with 60 Vbeta primers and 13 Jbeta primers. Profiling relied on immunoSEQ multiplex PCR, and the TCRdb table lists in-frame clones only, not all of them. The data hold 98,000 or so clones, with over 60% observed a single time. CDR3 length: 16 residues. J gave up 8 bases and V 5 bases, and 17 bases lay outside the gene matches. Germline V lookup: CDR1 SEHNR, CDR2 FQNEAQ (reference sequence). The source material was PBMCs. The gene calls are TRBV7-9 and TRBJ1-2, with 7 bases that match TRBD1. This receptor was obtained from a female donor in good health and CMV-seronegative. CDR3 bases: TGTGCCAGCAGCCTCCCCCAAGGACAGGTCCTCTTGGGCTACACCTTC. Its protein is CASSLPQGQVLLGYTF.